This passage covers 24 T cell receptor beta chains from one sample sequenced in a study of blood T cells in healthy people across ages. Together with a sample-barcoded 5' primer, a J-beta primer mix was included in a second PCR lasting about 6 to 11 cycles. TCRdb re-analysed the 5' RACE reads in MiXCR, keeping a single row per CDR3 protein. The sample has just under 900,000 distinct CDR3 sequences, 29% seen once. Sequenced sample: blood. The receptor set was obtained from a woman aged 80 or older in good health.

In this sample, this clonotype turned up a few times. CDR3 DNA sequence: TGTGCCAGCAGGAAGGACTCCAATTCACCCCTCCACTTT. This sequence encodes CASRKDSNSPLHF. The chain joins TRBV2 to TRBJ1-6; the D is unclear. The CDR3 runs 13 residues. The V end lost 6 bases, the J end lost 7 bases, and 10 bases lay between the germline ends. The germline V gene encodes CDR1 SNHLY and CDR2 FYNNEI.

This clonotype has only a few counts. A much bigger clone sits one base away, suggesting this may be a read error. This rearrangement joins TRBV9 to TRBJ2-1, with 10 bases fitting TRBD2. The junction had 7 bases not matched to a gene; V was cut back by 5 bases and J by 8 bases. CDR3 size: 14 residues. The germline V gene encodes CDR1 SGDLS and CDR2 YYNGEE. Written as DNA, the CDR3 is TGTGCCAGCAGTTATAGCGGGGGGTGCGATGAGCAGTTCTTC. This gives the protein CASSYSGGCDEQFF. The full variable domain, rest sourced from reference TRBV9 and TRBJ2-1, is DSGVTQTPKHLITATGQRVTLRCSPRSGDLSVYWYQQSLDQGLQFLIQYYNGEERAKGNILERFSAQQFPDLHSELNLSSLELGDSALYFCASSYSGGCDEQFFGPGTRLTVL.

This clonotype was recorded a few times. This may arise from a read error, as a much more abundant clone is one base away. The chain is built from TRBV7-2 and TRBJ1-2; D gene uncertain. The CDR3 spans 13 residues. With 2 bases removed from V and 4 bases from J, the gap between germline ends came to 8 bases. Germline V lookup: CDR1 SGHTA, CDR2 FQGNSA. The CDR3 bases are TGTGCCAGCAGCTTAAGTGCGTGCTATGGCTACACCTTC. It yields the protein CASSLSACYGYTF. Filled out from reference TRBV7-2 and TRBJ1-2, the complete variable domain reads GAGVSQSPSNKVTEKGKDVELRCDPISGHTALYWYRQSLGQGLEFLIYFQGNSAPDKSGLPSDRFSAERTGGSVSTLTIQRTQQEDSAVYLCASSLSACYGYTFGSGTRLTVV.

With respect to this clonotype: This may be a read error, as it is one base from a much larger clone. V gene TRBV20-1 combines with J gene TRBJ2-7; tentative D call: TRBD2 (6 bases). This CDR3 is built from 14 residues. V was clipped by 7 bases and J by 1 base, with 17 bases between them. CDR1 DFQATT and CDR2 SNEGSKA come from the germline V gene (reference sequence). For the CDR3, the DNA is TGCAGTGTAAAACCGGGACTGCTATCCTACGAGCAGTACTTC. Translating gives CSVKPGLLSYEQYF.

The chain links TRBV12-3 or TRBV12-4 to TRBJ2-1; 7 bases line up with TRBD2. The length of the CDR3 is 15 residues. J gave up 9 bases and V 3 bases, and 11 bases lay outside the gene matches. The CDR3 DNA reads TGTGCCAGCAGTTTCCCCTTAGCGGGCGAGGGTGAGCAGTTCTTC. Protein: CASSFPLAGEGEQFF.

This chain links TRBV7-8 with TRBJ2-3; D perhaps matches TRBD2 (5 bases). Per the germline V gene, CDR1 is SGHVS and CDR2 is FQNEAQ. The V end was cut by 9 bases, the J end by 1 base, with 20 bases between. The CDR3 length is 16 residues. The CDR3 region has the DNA TGTGCCAGTAGCGCCTTCTCGTCCCCTGGCACAGATACGCAGTATTTT. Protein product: CASSAFSSPGTDTQYF.

Written as DNA, the CDR3 is TGTGCCAGCAGCTTTGGGGCGGGGGGAGCCGGGGAGCTGTTTTTT. This encodes CASSFGAGGAGELFF. The chain employs TRBV7-2 and TRBJ2-2; TRBD2 matches at 8 bases. Per the germline V gene, CDR1 is SGHTA and CDR2 is FQGNSA. This CDR3 contains 15 residues. V lost 3 bases and J lost 6; bases outside the gene matches: 6.

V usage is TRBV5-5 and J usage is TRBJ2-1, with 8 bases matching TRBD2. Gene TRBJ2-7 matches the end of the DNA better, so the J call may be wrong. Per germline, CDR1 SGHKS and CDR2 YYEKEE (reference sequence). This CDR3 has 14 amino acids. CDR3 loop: CASTRGGSYNEQYF. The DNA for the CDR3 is TGTGCCAGCACCCGGGGGGGATCATACAATGAGCAGTACTTC.

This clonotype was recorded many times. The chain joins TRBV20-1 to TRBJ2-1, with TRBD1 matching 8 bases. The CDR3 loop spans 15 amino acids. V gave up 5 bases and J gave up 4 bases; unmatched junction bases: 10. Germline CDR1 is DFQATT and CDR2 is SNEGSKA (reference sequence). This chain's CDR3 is CSAWAGTGLYNEQFF. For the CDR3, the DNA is TGCAGTGCTTGGGCGGGGACAGGCCTTTACAATGAGCAGTTCTTC.

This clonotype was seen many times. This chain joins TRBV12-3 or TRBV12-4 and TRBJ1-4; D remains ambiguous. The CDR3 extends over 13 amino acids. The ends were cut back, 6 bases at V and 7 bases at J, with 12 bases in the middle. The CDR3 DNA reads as TGTGCCAGCAGCCCTTCACAAGTTGAAAAACTGTTTTTT. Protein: CASSPSQVEKLFF.

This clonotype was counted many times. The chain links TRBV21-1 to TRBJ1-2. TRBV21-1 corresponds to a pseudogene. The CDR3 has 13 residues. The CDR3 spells CASSITDYFGYTF. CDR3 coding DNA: TGTGCCAGCAGCATTACAGATTATTTTGGCTACACCTTC.

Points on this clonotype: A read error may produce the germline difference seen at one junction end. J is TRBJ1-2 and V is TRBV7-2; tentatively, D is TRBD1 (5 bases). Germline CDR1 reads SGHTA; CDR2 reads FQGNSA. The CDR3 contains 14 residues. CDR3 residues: CASSLGVGVYGYTF. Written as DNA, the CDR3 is TGTGCCAGCAGTTTAGGTGTAGGGGTTTATGGCTACACCTTC.

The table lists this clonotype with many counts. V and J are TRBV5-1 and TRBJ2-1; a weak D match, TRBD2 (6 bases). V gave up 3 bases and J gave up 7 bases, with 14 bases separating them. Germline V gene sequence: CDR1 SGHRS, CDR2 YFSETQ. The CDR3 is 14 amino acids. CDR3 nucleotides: TGCGCCAGCAGCTGGGGGACGGAGGGGAATGAGCAGTTCTTC. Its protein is CASSWGTEGNEQFF.

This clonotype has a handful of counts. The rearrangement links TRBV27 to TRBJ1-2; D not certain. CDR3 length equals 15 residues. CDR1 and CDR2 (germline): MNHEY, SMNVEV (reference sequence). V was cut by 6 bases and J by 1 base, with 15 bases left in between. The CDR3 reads CASRPTPGFNYGYTF. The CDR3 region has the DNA TGTGCCAGCAGGCCAACCCCAGGTTTTAACTATGGCTACACCTTC.

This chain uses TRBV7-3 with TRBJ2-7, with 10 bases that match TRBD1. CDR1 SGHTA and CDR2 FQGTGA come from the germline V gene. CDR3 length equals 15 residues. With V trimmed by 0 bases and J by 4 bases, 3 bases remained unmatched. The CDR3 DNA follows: TGTGCCAGCAGCTTAACGGGGACAGGGGAATACGAGCAGTACTTC. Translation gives CASSLTGTGEYEQYF.

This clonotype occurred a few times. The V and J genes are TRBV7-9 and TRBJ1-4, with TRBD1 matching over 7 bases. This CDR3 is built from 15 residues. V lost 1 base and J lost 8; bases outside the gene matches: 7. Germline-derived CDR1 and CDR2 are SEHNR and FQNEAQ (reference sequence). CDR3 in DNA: TGTGCCAGCAGCTTAGTGACAGGGACGAACGAAAAACTGTTTTTT. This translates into CASSLVTGTNEKLFF. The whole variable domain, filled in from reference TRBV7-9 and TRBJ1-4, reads DTGVSQNPRHKITKRGQNVTFRCDPISEHNRLYWYRQTLGQGPEFLTYFQNEAQLEKSRLLSDRFSAERPKGSFSTLEIQRTEQGDSAMYLCASSLVTGTNEKLFFGSGTQLSVL.

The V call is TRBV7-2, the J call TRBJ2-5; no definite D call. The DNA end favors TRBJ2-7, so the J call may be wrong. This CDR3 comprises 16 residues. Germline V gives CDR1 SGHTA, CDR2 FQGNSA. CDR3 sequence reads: CASSLASRLPAYEQYF. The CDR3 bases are TGTGCCAGCAGCTTAGCTTCGAGACTCCCGGCCTACGAGCAGTACTTC.

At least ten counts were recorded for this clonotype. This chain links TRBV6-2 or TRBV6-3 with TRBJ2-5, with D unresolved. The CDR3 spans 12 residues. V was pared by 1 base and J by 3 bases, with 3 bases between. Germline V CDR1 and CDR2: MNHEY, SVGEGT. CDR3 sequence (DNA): TGTGCCAGCAGTTACTTCAAAGAGACCCAGTACTTC. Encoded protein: CASSYFKETQYF.

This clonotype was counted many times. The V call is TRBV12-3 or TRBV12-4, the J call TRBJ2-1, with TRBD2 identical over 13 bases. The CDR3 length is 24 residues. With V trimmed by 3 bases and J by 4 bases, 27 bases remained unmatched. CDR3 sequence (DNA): TGTGCCAGCAGTTTCCCCCCAGGGAAGATCACCGGGACTAGCGGGGTCCTAATTTACAATGAGCAGTTCTTC. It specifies CASSFPPGKITGTSGVLIYNEQFF.

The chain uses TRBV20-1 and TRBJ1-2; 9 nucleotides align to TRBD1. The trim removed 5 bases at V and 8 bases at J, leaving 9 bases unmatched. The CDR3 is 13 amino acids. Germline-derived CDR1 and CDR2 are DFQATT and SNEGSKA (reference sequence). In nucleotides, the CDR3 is TGCAGTGCTGGGGACAGGGAAGTTGGAGGCTACACCTTC. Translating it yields CSAGDREVGGYTF.

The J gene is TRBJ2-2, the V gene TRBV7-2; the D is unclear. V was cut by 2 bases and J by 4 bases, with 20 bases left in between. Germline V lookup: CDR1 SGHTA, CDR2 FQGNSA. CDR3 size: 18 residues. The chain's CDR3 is CASSLNGHRLLGTGELFF. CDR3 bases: TGTGCCAGCAGCTTAAATGGGCATCGGCTTTTGGGCACCGGGGAGCTGTTTTTT. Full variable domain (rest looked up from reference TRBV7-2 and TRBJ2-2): GAGVSQSPSNKVTEKGKDVELRCDPISGHTALYWYRQSLGQGLEFLIYFQGNSAPDKSGLPSDRFSAERTGGSVSTLTIQRTQQEDSAVYLCASSLNGHRLLGTGELFFGEGSRLTVL.

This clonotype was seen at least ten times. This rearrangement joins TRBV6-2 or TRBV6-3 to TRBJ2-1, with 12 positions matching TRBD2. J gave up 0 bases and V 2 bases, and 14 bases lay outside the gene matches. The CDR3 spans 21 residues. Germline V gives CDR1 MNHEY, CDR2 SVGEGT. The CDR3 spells CASSYPARLAGVRSSYNEQFF. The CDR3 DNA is TGTGCCAGCAGTTACCCCGCCAGACTAGCGGGGGTCCGGAGCTCCTACAATGAGCAGTTCTTC.

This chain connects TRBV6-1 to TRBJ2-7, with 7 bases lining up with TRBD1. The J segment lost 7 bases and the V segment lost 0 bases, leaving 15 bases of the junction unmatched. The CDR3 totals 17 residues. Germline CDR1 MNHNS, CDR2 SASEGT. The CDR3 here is CASSEAPEGGAGNEQYF. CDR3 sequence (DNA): TGTGCCAGCAGTGAAGCCCCCGAAGGGGGCGCAGGCAATGAGCAGTACTTC.

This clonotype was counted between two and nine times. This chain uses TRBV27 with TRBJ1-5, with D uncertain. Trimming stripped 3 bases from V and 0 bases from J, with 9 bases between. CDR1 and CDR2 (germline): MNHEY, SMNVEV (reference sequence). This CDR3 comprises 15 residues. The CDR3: CASSLSQNSNQPQHF. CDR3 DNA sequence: TGTGCCAGCAGTTTGAGTCAGAATAGCAATCAGCCCCAGCATTTT.